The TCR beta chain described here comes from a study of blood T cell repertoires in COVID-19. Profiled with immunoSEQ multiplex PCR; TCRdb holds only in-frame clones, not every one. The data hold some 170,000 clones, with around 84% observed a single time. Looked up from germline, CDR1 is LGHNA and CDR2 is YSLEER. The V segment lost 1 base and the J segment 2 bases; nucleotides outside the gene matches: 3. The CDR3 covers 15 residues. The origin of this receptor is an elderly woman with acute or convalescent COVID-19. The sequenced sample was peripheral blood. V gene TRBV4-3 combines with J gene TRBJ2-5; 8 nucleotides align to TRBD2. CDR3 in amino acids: CASSQARGGQETQYF. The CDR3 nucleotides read TGCGCCAGCAGCCAAGCCCGGGGGGGACAAGAGACCCAGTACTTC.